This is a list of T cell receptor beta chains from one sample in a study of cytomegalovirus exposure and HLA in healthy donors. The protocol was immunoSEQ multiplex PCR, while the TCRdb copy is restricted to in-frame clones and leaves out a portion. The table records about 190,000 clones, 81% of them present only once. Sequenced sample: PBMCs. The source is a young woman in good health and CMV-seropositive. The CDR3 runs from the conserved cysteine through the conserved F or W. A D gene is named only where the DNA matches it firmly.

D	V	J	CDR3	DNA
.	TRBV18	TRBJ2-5	CASSSGHSPYQETQYF	TGTGCCAGCTCATCCGGACATTCTCCGTACCAAGAGACCCAGTACTTC
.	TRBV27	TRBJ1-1	CASSSAPRGLNTEAFF	TGTGCCAGCAGTTCCGCGCCGAGGGGGTTAAACACTGAAGCTTTCTTT
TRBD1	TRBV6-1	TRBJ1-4	CASSQGTGGQKLFF	TGTGCCAGCAGTCAAGGGACAGGGGGCCAAAAACTGTTTTTT
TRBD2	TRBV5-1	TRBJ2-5	CASSRSGEETQYF	TGCGCCAGCAGCCGGAGCGGGGAAGAGACCCAGTACTTC
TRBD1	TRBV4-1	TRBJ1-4	CASSKTGTVYEKLFF	TGCGCCAGCAGCAAAACCGGGACAGTTTATGAAAAACTGTTTTTT
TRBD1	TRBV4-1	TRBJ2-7	CASSQRTGYYEQYF	TGCGCCAGCAGCCAGCGGACAGGGTATTACGAGCAGTACTTC
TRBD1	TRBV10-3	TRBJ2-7	CAIRDREVAEQYF	TGTGCCATCAGGGACAGGGAGGTGGCCGAGCAGTACTTC
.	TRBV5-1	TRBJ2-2	CASSLDIGGELFF	TGCGCCAGCAGCTTGGATATCGGCGGGGAGCTGTTTTTT
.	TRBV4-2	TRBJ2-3	CASSQRQGPDTQYF	TGTGCCAGCAGCCAACGTCAGGGCCCAGATACGCAGTATTTT
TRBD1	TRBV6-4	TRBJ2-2	CASSHSRTGNTGELFF	TGTGCCAGCAGTCACTCACGGACAGGGAACACCGGGGAGCTGTTTTTT